The sequence of this TCR beta chain was determined in a study of T cell responses to AZD1222 COVID-19 vaccine. Sequencing used immunoSEQ multiplex PCR; TCRdb keeps in-frame clones, though not all of them. Of 83,000 or so clones listed, 85% to 90% are singletons. V was pared by 2 bases and J by 5 bases, with 9 bases of the junction left unmatched. The CDR3 is 16 amino acids. Germline V lookup: CDR1 SNHLY, CDR2 FYNNEI. V gene TRBV2 combines with J gene TRBJ2-1; 7 bases are shared with TRBD2. This TCR was sampled from an adult in good health. Sequenced here: peripheral blood, sampled on day 0 of MenACWY control vaccination. DNA of the CDR3: TGTGCCAGCAGTGAATTAGGGGCTAGCGGTCACAATGAGCAGTTCTTC. Translating gives CASSELGASGHNEQFF.